This T cell receptor beta chain derives from a study of blood T cells in healthy people across ages. Study observations and caveats: Expanded clonotype changes were possibly confounded by unknown donor CMV status.

The CDR3 is 15 residues long. Germline V gene lookup returns CDR1 MNHNY and CDR2 SVGAGI (reference sequence). V dropped 2 bases and J dropped 3 bases, with 13 bases sitting between them. Combining a sample-barcoded 5' primer with a J-beta primer mix, a second PCR ran for roughly 6 to 12 cycles. TCRdb re-derived calls from the 5' RACE reads in MiXCR, one entry per CDR3 protein. The sample comprises under 2 million distinct CDR3 sequences, roughly 30% of which are singletons, and approximately 11% rests with the top ten. This clonotype was seen a few times. Its specificity is unknown. The clonotype originates from a young woman in good health. The chain employs TRBV6-6 and TRBJ1-1; maybe TRBD1 (5 bases). Material: blood. As DNA, the CDR3 is TGTGCCAGCAGTTACGACCGGAGGGGATACACTGAAGCTTTCTTT. It specifies CASSYDRRGYTEAFF.